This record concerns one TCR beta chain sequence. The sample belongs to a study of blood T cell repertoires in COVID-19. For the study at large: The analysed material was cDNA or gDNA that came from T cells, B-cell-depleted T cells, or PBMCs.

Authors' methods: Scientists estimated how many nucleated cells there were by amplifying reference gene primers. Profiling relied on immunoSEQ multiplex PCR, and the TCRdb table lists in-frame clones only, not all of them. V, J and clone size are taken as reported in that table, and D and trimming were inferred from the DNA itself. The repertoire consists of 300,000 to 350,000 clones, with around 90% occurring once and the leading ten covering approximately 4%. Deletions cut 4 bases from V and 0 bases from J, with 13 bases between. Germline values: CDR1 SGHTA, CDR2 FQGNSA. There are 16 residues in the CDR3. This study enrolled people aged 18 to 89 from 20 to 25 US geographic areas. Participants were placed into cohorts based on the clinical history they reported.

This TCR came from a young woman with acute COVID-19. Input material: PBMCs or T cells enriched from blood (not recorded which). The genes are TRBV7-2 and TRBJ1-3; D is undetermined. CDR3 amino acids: CASSSSASSSGNTIYF. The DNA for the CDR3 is TGTGCCAGCAGCTCCTCCGCGTCGAGCTCTGGAAACACCATATATTTT.